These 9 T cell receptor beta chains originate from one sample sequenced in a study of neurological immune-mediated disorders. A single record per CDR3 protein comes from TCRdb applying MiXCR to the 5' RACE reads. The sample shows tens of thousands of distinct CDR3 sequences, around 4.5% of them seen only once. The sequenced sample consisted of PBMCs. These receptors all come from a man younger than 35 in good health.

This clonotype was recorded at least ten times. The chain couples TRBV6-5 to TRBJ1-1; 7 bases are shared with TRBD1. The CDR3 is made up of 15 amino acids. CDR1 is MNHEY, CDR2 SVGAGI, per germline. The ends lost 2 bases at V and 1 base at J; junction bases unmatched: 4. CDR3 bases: TGTGCCAGCAGTTACAACCGACAGGGGAACACTGAAGCTTTCTTT. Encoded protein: CASSYNRQGNTEAFF.

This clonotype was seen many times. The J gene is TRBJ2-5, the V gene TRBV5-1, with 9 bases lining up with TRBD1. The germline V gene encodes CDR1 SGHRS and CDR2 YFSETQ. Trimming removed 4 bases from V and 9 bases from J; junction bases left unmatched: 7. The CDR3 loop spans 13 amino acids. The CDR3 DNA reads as TGCGCCAGCAGCCCCGGACAGGGGATCGCCCAGTACTTC. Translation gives CASSPGQGIAQYF.

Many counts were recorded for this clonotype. CDR3 DNA sequence: TGCGCCAGCAGCTCCTCGACAGGGAACAATGAGCAGTTCTTC. It is translated as CASSSSTGNNEQFF. The chain is built from TRBV5-1 and TRBJ2-1; TRBD1 matches at 7 bases. Germline assignment: CDR1 SGHRS and CDR2 YFSETQ. The length of the CDR3 is 14 residues. V trimming: 3 bases; J trimming: 5 bases; junction bases outside the gene matches: 5.

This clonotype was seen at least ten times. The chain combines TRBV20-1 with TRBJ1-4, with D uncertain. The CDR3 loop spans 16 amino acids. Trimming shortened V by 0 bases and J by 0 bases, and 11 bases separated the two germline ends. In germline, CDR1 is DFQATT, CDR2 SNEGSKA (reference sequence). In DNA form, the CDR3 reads TGCAGTGCTAGAGATGCCCCCGGGGCAACTAATGAAAAACTGTTTTTT. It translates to CSARDAPGATNEKLFF.

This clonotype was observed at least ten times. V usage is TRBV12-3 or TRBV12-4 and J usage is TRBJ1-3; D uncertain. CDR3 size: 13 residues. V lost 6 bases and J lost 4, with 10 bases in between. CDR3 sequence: CASRPQGGNTIYF. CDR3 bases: TGTGCCAGCAGGCCTCAAGGGGGAAACACCATATATTTT.

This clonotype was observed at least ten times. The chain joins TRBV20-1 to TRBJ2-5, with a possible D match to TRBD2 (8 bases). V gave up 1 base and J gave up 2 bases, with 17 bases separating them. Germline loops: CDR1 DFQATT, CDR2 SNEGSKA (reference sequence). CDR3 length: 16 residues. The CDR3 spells CSARGTSRGIQETQYF. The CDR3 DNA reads TGCAGTGCTAGAGGGACTAGCAGGGGGATACAAGAGACCCAGTACTTC.

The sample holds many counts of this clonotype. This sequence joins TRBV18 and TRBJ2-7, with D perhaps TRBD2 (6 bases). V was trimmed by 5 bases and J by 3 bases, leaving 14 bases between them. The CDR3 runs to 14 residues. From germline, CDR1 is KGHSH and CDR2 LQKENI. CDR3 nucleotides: TGTGCCAGCTCATCCACTGCCGGGAGCTACGAGCAGTACTTC. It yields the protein CASSSTAGSYEQYF.

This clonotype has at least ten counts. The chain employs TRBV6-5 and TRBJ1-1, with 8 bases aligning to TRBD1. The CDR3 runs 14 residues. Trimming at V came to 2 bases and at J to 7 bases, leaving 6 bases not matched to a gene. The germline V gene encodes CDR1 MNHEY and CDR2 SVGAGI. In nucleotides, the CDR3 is TGTGCCAGCAGTTACCTGACAGGGGTCAATGAAGCTTTCTTT. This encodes CASSYLTGVNEAFF.

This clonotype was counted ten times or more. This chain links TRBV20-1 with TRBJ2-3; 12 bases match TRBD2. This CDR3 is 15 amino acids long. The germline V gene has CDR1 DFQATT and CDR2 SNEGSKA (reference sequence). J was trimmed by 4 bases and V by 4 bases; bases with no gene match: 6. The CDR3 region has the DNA TGCAGTGCTACTCCGGGACTAGCGGGCCCAGATACGCAGTATTTT. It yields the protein CSATPGLAGPDTQYF.